This entry lists 27 T cell receptor beta chains sequenced from one sample in a study of blood T cell repertoires in COVID-19. Libraries were prepared by immunoSEQ multiplex PCR; TCRdb keeps only in-frame clonotypes and omits some of them. The sample lists 200,000 to 250,000 clones, about 90% occurring once. The specimen sequenced was peripheral blood. All receptors come from a man aged 25 to 40 with acute or convalescent COVID-19.

The J gene is TRBJ1-6, the V gene TRBV27; D possibly corresponds to TRBD1 (5 bases). CDR1 is MNHEY, CDR2 SMNVEV, per germline (reference sequence). V was trimmed by 4 bases and J by 8 bases, leaving 12 bases between them. This CDR3 is 14 amino acids long. CDR3 amino acids: CASSSLRADSPLHF. The CDR3 DNA reads as TGTGCCAGCAGTTCTCTCAGGGCGGATTCACCCCTCCACTTT.

V and J are TRBV5-1 and TRBJ1-2; 7 bases align to TRBD1. V dropped 6 bases and J dropped 2; count of bases not matched to a gene: 7. This CDR3 is 14 amino acids long. Germline-derived CDR1 and CDR2 are SGHRS and YFSETQ. CDR3 bases: TGCGCCAGCAACGAACCGGGACAGAACTATGGCTACACCTTC. It codes for CASNEPGQNYGYTF.

The chain combines TRBV7-3 with TRBJ2-1, with TRBD1 as a possible D gene (6 bases). The germline gives CDR1 SGHTA, CDR2 FQGTGA. The length of the CDR3 is 13 residues. Deletions cut 7 bases from V and 5 bases from J, with 12 bases between. The CDR3: CASKIPGDNEQFF. The CDR3 nucleotides are TGTGCCAGCAAGATTCCAGGGGACAATGAGCAGTTCTTC.

The V gene is TRBV6-5, the J gene TRBJ1-1; D is possibly TRBD1 (6 bases). V gave up 6 bases and J gave up 5 bases, with 16 bases separating them. Per germline, CDR1 MNHEY and CDR2 SVGAGI. The CDR3 length is 14 residues. For the CDR3, the DNA is TGTGCCAGCAGCCCCCCCGCAGGGGAGACTGAAGCTTTCTTT. The encoded protein is CASSPPAGETEAFF.

This chain connects TRBV5-4 to TRBJ2-7, with 12 bases identical to TRBD2. Unmatched junction bases numbered 2, after V lost 2 bases and J lost 2 bases. The CDR3 has 15 residues. Germline V lookup: CDR1 SGHNT, CDR2 YYREEE (reference sequence). CDR3 coding DNA: TGTGCCAGCAGCTTCCTAGCGGGGGGGGCCTACGAGCAGTACTTC. This encodes CASSFLAGGAYEQYF.

V and J are TRBV5-8 and TRBJ2-5; 9 bases agree with TRBD1. J lost 3 bases, V lost 2 bases, and 8 bases had no gene match. CDR3 length equals 16 residues. CDR1 and CDR2 from the germline V gene are SGHTS and YDEGEE. The CDR3, as DNA: TGTGCCAGCAGCTTACGGTGGGGGACAGGGAAAGAGACCCAGTACTTC. Its translation is CASSLRWGTGKETQYF.

V is TRBV5-1 and J is TRBJ2-2, with 8 bases that match TRBD2. Germline V gives CDR1 SGHRS, CDR2 YFSETQ. This CDR3 spans 15 amino acids. J lost 2 bases, V lost 3 bases, and 3 bases had no gene match. As DNA, the CDR3 is TGCGCCAGCAGCTGGAGCGGGGGAAACACCGGGGAGCTGTTTTTT. It specifies CASSWSGGNTGELFF.

The table lists this clone with a count of one. The J gene is TRBJ2-1, the V gene TRBV5-1, with TRBD2 identical over 7 bases. V trimming: 4 bases; J trimming: 5 bases; junction bases outside the gene matches: 6. CDR1 is SGHRS and CDR2 is YFSETQ in the germline V gene. The CDR3 has 14 amino acids. For the CDR3, the DNA is TGCGCCAGCAGCCTGTGGGCGGGGGACAATGAGCAGTTCTTC. This gives the protein CASSLWAGDNEQFF.

This clone was detected a few times. The V gene is TRBV11-2, the J gene TRBJ1-6, with 8 bases that match TRBD1. The CDR3 is 17 amino acids. Losses at the gene ends were 0 bases for V and 10 bases for J; bases not matched to a gene: 11. Germline CDR1 and CDR2: SGHAT and FQNNGV. The DNA for the CDR3 is TGTGCCAGCAGCTTAGATCTGACGGACAGGGTTAGATCACCCCTCCACTTT. Translated, it gives CASSLDLTDRVRSPLHF.

The chain links TRBV19 to TRBJ2-4; a possible D gene is TRBD2 (7 bases). Trimming left V 1 base short and J 2 bases short, with 15 bases between. The CDR3 contains 17 residues. Germline CDR1 and CDR2: LNHDA and SQIVND (reference sequence). CDR3 residues: CASSIVYWRGPKNIQYF. The CDR3 DNA reads TGTGCCAGTAGTATAGTATATTGGCGGGGGCCCAAAAACATTCAGTACTTC.

The V gene is TRBV18, the J gene TRBJ2-7, with D tentatively TRBD1 (6 bases). V lost 3 bases to trimming and J lost 3 bases, with 9 bases between them. Germline assignment: CDR1 KGHSH and CDR2 LQKENI. The CDR3 runs to 13 residues. The DNA for the CDR3 is TGTGCCAGCTCACCGGGACAACTCTACGAGCAGTACTTC. Its translation is CASSPGQLYEQYF.

The chain has TRBV2 and TRBJ2-7, with 11 bases fitting TRBD2. Looked up from germline, CDR1 is SNHLY and CDR2 is FYNNEI. V trimming: 3 bases; J trimming: 2 bases; junction bases outside the gene matches: 6. This CDR3 is 16 amino acids long. The CDR3 bases are TGTGCCAGCAGTGATTTTAGCGGGGGGGCCGCCTACGAGCAGTACTTC. Its translation is CASSDFSGGAAYEQYF.

CDR3 DNA sequence: TGTGCCAGCAGCGTGGGGACAGGGGTGGCTGAAAAACTGTTTTTT. Translated, it gives CASSVGTGVAEKLFF. This rearrangement joins TRBV9 to TRBJ1-4; 10 bases agree with TRBD1. CDR1 is SGDLS and CDR2 is YYNGEE in the germline V gene. The CDR3 loop spans 15 amino acids. Trimming removed 2 bases from V and 7 bases from J; junction bases left unmatched: 5.

Regarding this clone: This CDR3 is also generated by other DNA sequences in the sample. The chain uses TRBV7-3 and TRBJ2-3, with D tentatively TRBD2 (6 bases). The CDR3 runs to 15 residues. Germline CDR1 and CDR2: SGHTA and FQGTGA. Trimming took 0 bases from V and 3 from J, leaving 10 bases between them. The CDR3 DNA reads TGTGCCAGCAGCTTAACGGGGGGTGGGACAGATACGCAGTATTTT. This encodes CASSLTGGGTDTQYF.

V gene TRBV28 combines with J gene TRBJ2-7; D remains ambiguous. This CDR3 spans 13 amino acids. Trimming took 7 bases from V and 7 from J, leaving 17 bases between them. CDR1 MDHEN and CDR2 SYDVKM come from the germline V gene. The CDR3 coding sequence is TGTGCCAGCACGGCAGGCAGCACCCCAGAGCAGTACTTC. Translating it yields CASTAGSTPEQYF.

V is TRBV29-1 and J is TRBJ1-1; 12 bases line up with TRBD1. CDR3 length equals 13 residues. The V gene end was trimmed by 4 bases and the J gene end by 10 bases; junction bases not matched to a gene: 7. Germline CDR1 and CDR2: SQVTM and ANQGSEA. The CDR3 DNA reads TGCAGCGTTGCACCGGGACAGGGGGCGCGAGCTTTCTTT. Its translation is CSVAPGQGARAFF.

V and J are TRBV19 and TRBJ1-5; unclear D gene. V was pared by 5 bases and J by 3 bases, with 14 bases between. This CDR3 region has 15 residues. CDR1 is LNHDA, CDR2 SQIVND, per germline (reference sequence). CDR3 loop: CASSPKPGINQPQHF. Here the CDR3 DNA reads TGTGCCAGTAGTCCTAAACCAGGTATCAATCAGCCCCAGCATTTT.

The chain combines TRBV5-4 with TRBJ1-5; D is undetermined. CDR3 size: 14 residues. The V end was cut by 1 base, the J end by 7 bases, with 12 bases between. Germline V lookup: CDR1 SGHNT, CDR2 YYREEE (reference sequence). In DNA, the CDR3 is TGTGCCAGCAGCTTGCTGGGGTCGGGACAGCCCCAGCATTTT. It translates to CASSLLGSGQPQHF.

The chain combines TRBV30 with TRBJ1-4; D unresolved. Deletions cut 5 bases from V and 4 bases from J, with 8 bases between. The CDR3 is made up of 12 amino acids. Germline V CDR1 and CDR2: GTSNPN, SVGIG (reference sequence). CDR3: CAWRRDNEKLFF. The CDR3 DNA reads TGTGCCTGGCGACGGGATAATGAAAAACTGTTTTTT.

J is TRBJ1-5 and V is TRBV28; possible D gene TRBD1, 5 bases. The germline V gene encodes CDR1 MDHEN and CDR2 SYDVKM. V lost 6 bases to trimming and J lost 4 bases, with 19 bases between them. The CDR3 sequence is 16 residues long. CDR3 loop: CASSSVQGLGNQPQHF. CDR3 DNA: TGTGCCAGCAGCTCAGTCCAGGGATTAGGTAATCAGCCCCAGCATTTT.

This chain connects TRBV5-5 to TRBJ1-3, with 9 bases fitting TRBD1. The CDR3 covers 16 residues. V shed 4 bases, J shed 4 bases, and the junction held 9 bases outside the gene matches. Germline V gene data show CDR1 as SGHKS and CDR2 as YYEKEE (reference sequence). The CDR3 nucleotides read TGTGCCAGCAGCCCAGACGCCGGGACAGGGGGAAACACCATATATTTT. It encodes CASSPDAGTGGNTIYF.

V gene TRBV18 combines with J gene TRBJ1-6; D is uncertain. This CDR3 contains 16 residues. Germline V CDR1 and CDR2: KGHSH, LQKENI. The ends were cut back, 6 bases at V and 5 bases at J, with 17 bases in the middle. Written as DNA, the CDR3 is TGTGCCAGCTCCTCCGGGATTACAAGGAATAATTCACCCCTCCACTTT. Translating it yields CASSSGITRNNSPLHF.

The chain recombines TRBV6-6 with TRBJ1-6; D uncertain. CDR1 is MNHNY, CDR2 SVGAGI, per germline (reference sequence). The CDR3 is 14 residues long. V was pared by 0 bases and J by 7 bases, with 7 bases between. CDR3 sequence (DNA): TGTGCCAGCAGTTACTCGGCCGCAAATTCACCCCTCCACTTT. Its protein product is CASSYSAANSPLHF.

This chain links TRBV27 with TRBJ2-7; perhaps TRBD1 as D (5 bases). V lost 6 bases and J lost 2, with 14 bases in between. Germline V lookup: CDR1 MNHEY, CDR2 SMNVEV (reference sequence). The CDR3 is 14 residues long. CDR3 nucleotide sequence: TGTGCCAGCAGCAGGGCAGTGGGTCCCTACGAGCAGTACTTC. Amino acid sequence: CASSRAVGPYEQYF.

The genes are TRBV5-1 and TRBJ1-3; D uncertain. CDR3 size: 15 residues. The germline V and J ends were trimmed by 3 bases and 4 bases, with 14 bases remaining between them. Germline CDR1 and CDR2: SGHRS and YFSETQ. Here the CDR3 DNA reads TGCGCCAGCAGCTACAATTGGGGAGGAGGAAACACCATATATTTT. It translates to CASSYNWGGGNTIYF.

The chain is built from TRBV7-6 and TRBJ2-7, with 8 bases lining up with TRBD2. The germline gives CDR1 SGHVS, CDR2 FNYEAQ. The trim removed 1 base at V and 7 bases at J, leaving 6 bases unmatched. This CDR3 has 14 residues. In DNA form, the CDR3 reads TGTGCCAGCAGCTTAGGAGCGGGAGTAAAGGAGCAGTACTTC. Translating it yields CASSLGAGVKEQYF. The whole variable domain, remainder taken from reference TRBV7-6 and TRBJ2-7, is GAGVSQSPRYKVTKRGQDVALRCDPISGHVSLYWYRQALGQGPEFLTYFNYEAQQDKSGLPNDRFSAERPEGSISTLTIQRTEQRDSAMYRCASSLGAGVKEQYFGPGTRLTVT.

This chain connects TRBV4-1 to TRBJ1-3, with D unresolved. Germline CDR1 MGHRA, CDR2 YSYEKL. The CDR3 has 15 amino acids. V was pared by 1 base and J by 4 bases, with 11 bases between. As DNA, the CDR3 is TGCGCCAGCAGCCAAGCTAGTTCCGGGGGAAACACCATATATTTT. It specifies CASSQASSGGNTIYF.